The source of this TCR beta chain is a study of CD8 T cells in Susac syndrome. There are 15 residues in the CDR3. J was trimmed by 7 bases and V by 4 bases; bases with no gene match: 12. The RNA input was about 0.45 to 1 ug, and it was reverse transcribed with random hexamers. Multiplex PCR with immunoSEQ amplified the TCR beta CDR3 across 54 Vbeta and 13 Jbeta. TCRdb re-analysed the immunoSEQ multiplex PCR reads in MiXCR, keeping a single row per CDR3 protein. In the table there are 150,000 to 160,000 distinct CDR3 sequences, roughly 95% of which are singletons. TCR beta sequencing was performed on blood CD8+ and CD4+ T cells. Stable or active relapsing-remitting multiple sclerosis, untreated and meeting revised McDonald criteria, defined the controls.

The sequencing input was CD8+ T cells from PBMCs. The chain links TRBV12-3 or TRBV12-4 to TRBJ1-2; the match to TRBD1 covers 7 bases. This receptor was taken from a human donor with multiple sclerosis. CDR3 sequence reads: CASSSRPDREGGYTF. The CDR3 bases are TGTGCCAGCAGTTCCAGGCCTGACAGGGAGGGTGGCTACACCTTC.